This is a list of T cell receptor beta chains from one sample in a study of blood T cell repertoires in COVID-19. Assay used: immunoSEQ multiplex PCR; TCRdb lists only in-frame clones, some missing. The data show roughly 250,000 clones, about 87% seen once. The specimen sequenced was PBMCs or T cells enriched from blood (not recorded which). These receptors came from a woman in her fifties or sixties who had recovered from COVID-19. The CDR3 runs from the conserved cysteine through the conserved F or W. Each record gives: V gene, clone size, J gene, D gene, CDR3 DNA, CDR3 protein. The D gene is left open where the match is weak. Where a row states a size, it is once, few, many or the class of an expanded clone; other rows omit it.

v_call: TRBV5-1; clone_size: once; j_call: TRBJ2-3; d_call: TRBD2; cdr3_nt: TGCGCCAGCAGCTTGGCGGGAGGATCTTCATATACGCAGTATTTT; cdr3_aa: CASSLAGGSSYTQYF
v_call: TRBV27; clone_size: NA; j_call: TRBJ2-3; d_call: NA; cdr3_nt: TGTGCCAGTTCCAACGGCAGGCGACACACAGATACGCAGTATTTT; cdr3_aa: CASSNGRRHTDTQYF
v_call: TRBV7-9; clone_size: NA; j_call: TRBJ1-4; d_call: TRBD1; cdr3_nt: TGTGCCAGCAGCCTCAGATCGGGACAGGGAGATGAAAAACTGTTTTTT; cdr3_aa: CASSLRSGQGDEKLFF
v_call: TRBV28; clone_size: NA; j_call: TRBJ2-1; d_call: NA; cdr3_nt: TGTGCCAGCGGGAGCTACAATGAGCAGTTCTTC; cdr3_aa: CASGSYNEQFF
v_call: TRBV28; clone_size: NA; j_call: TRBJ2-1; d_call: NA; cdr3_nt: TGTGCCAGCAGTTTCGGAGGGACCTACAATGAGCAGTTCTTC; cdr3_aa: CASSFGGTYNEQFF
v_call: TRBV5-1; clone_size: NA; j_call: TRBJ2-1; d_call: TRBD1; cdr3_nt: TGCGCCAGCAGCTTCCTATCAGGGGGATCCAATGAGCAGTTCTTC; cdr3_aa: CASSFLSGGSNEQFF
v_call: TRBV14; clone_size: NA; j_call: TRBJ1-1; d_call: TRBD1; cdr3_nt: TGTGCCAGCAGCCACCGGACAGGGATGAACACTGAAGCTTTCTTT; cdr3_aa: CASSHRTGMNTEAFF
v_call: TRBV7-2; clone_size: NA; j_call: TRBJ1-6; d_call: TRBD1; cdr3_nt: TGTGCCAGCAGCTTACGGGACAGGGCGACGAATAATTCACCCCTCCACTTT; cdr3_aa: CASSLRDRATNNSPLHF
v_call: TRBV10-3; clone_size: NA; j_call: TRBJ1-2; d_call: NA; cdr3_nt: TGTGCCATCAGTGAGCACACTACTAACTATGGCTACACCTTC; cdr3_aa: CAISEHTTNYGYTF
v_call: TRBV28; clone_size: NA; j_call: TRBJ1-5; d_call: NA; cdr3_nt: TGTGCCAGCAGTGCCCGGGTTTTTAGCAATCAGCCCCAGCATTTT; cdr3_aa: CASSARVFSNQPQHF
v_call: TRBV6-4; clone_size: NA; j_call: TRBJ2-2; d_call: TRBD2; cdr3_nt: TGTGCCAGCAGCCAGACTAGCGGGAGCGTGGTCGGGGAGCTGTTTTTT; cdr3_aa: CASSQTSGSVVGELFF
v_call: TRBV28; clone_size: NA; j_call: TRBJ1-4; d_call: NA; cdr3_nt: TGTGCCAGCAGTTTACTGGGCCGAGATTGGGAAAAACTGTTTTTT; cdr3_aa: CASSLLGRDWEKLFF
v_call: TRBV5-6; clone_size: NA; j_call: TRBJ1-1; d_call: NA; cdr3_nt: TGTGCCAGCAGCTGGGGAGTTATGAACACTGAAGCTTTCTTT; cdr3_aa: CASSWGVMNTEAFF
v_call: TRBV28; clone_size: NA; j_call: TRBJ2-1; d_call: TRBD2; cdr3_nt: TGTGCCAGCAGTTTCCCGGGACTAAACAATGAGCAGTTCTTC; cdr3_aa: CASSFPGLNNEQFF
v_call: TRBV7-3; clone_size: NA; j_call: TRBJ1-5; d_call: NA; cdr3_nt: TGTGCCAGCAGCTTTCGGGGGGACGGACGGATAAATCAGCCCCAGCATTTT; cdr3_aa: CASSFRGDGRINQPQHF